This T cell receptor beta chain is from a study of blood T cell repertoires in COVID-19. In the original analysis: How many nucleated cells were present was estimated from reference gene primer amplification. The repertoire was sequenced with immunoSEQ multiplex PCR; TCRdb's copy has only in-frame clones and lacks some. D and trimming were read from the DNA, whereas the V and J calls and clone size are those reported in that table. The sample shows 150,000 to 250,000 clones, just under 85% of them seen only once. CDR1 and CDR2 from the germline V gene are MNHNY and SVGAGI (reference sequence). The CDR3 consists of 15 residues. V trimming: 6 bases; J trimming: 5 bases; junction bases outside the gene matches: 6. This clone was detected only once.

This sequence originates from a human donor with acute or convalescent COVID-19. The donor label of this sample is uncertain. Sequenced input: peripheral blood. The rearrangement uses TRBV6-6 and TRBJ1-4; 10 positions match TRBD1. CDR3 sequence (DNA): TGTGCCAGCAGAAACATGGGACAGGGGAATGAAAAACTGTTTTTT. Amino acid sequence: CASRNMGQGNEKLFF.